Following are 6 T cell receptor beta chains from one sample sequenced in a study of cytomegalovirus exposure and HLA in healthy donors. Primers included in the PCR were 60 Vbeta and 13 Jbeta primers. Produced via immunoSEQ multiplex PCR; TCRdb's table is partial and in-frame only. The sample lists about 120,000 clones, under 12% occurring once. Sequencing was done on a sample of PBMCs. The receptors come from a woman aged 18 to 35 in good health and CMV-seropositive.

Regarding this clone: Different DNA sequences within this sample yield the same CDR3. This rearrangement joins TRBV6-5 to TRBJ2-7, with 10 bases that match TRBD2. Germline CDR1 MNHEY, CDR2 SVGAGI. The CDR3 spans 14 residues. V lost 5 bases and J lost 2; bases outside the gene matches: 3. CDR3 amino acids: CASSTLAGPYEQYF. The CDR3 DNA reads as TGTGCCAGCAGTACACTAGCGGGGCCCTACGAGCAGTACTTC.

This chain joins TRBV29-1 and TRBJ2-5; D is perhaps TRBD1 (5 bases). The CDR3 totals 13 residues. The V end lost 5 bases, the J end lost 1 base, and 11 bases lay between the germline ends. From germline, CDR1 is SQVTM and CDR2 ANQGSEA. This chain's CDR3 is CSVRRQTQETQYF. CDR3 nucleotides: TGCAGCGTTCGTCGACAGACCCAAGAGACCCAGTACTTC.

In its sample, this clone was seen a few times. The chain has TRBV5-1 and TRBJ1-4, with TRBD1 as a possible D gene (5 bases). The germline V and J ends were trimmed by 2 bases and 7 bases, with 15 bases remaining between them. The germline CDR1 and CDR2 sequences are SGHRS and YFSETQ. CDR3 length equals 15 residues. The CDR3 sequence is CASSFTKGLGEKLFF. In DNA, the CDR3 is TGCGCCAGCAGCTTCACTAAGGGGTTGGGTGAAAAACTGTTTTTT.

The V and J genes are TRBV19 and TRBJ1-5; no clear D gene. This CDR3 region has 17 residues. Germline CDR1 LNHDA, CDR2 SQIVND (reference sequence). The V and J ends lost 4 bases and 1 base respectively, with 17 bases between them. The CDR3 here is CASSTSSGSRSNQPQHF. CDR3 nucleotides: TGTGCCAGTAGTACCTCCTCGGGGAGTAGGAGCAATCAGCCCCAGCATTTT.

This clone was seen more than once but under ten times. The rearrangement joins TRBV27 to TRBJ1-5; TRBD1 aligns across 9 bases. The germline gives CDR1 MNHEY, CDR2 SMNVEV (reference sequence). The CDR3 contains 17 residues. Unmatched junction bases numbered 9, after V lost 0 bases and J lost 6 bases. The CDR3 coding sequence is TGTGCCAGCAGTTTATCCGGGACAGGGTTTCCGCGTCAGCCCCAGCATTTT. Encoded protein: CASSLSGTGFPRQPQHF.

This clone was detected a few times. The V and J genes are TRBV4-1 and TRBJ2-7, with a tentative D call TRBD2 (5 bases). Per germline, CDR1 MGHRA and CDR2 YSYEKL. CDR3 length: 15 residues. V lost 1 base and J 2 bases, leaving 12 bases between the germline ends. CDR3 loop: CASSQGILAAYEQYF. The CDR3 bases are TGCGCCAGCAGCCAAGGAATCCTAGCAGCCTACGAGCAGTACTTC.